What follows are 4 T cell receptor beta chains derived from one specimen sequenced in a study of CD8 T cells in Susac syndrome. RNA in amounts of about 0.5 to 1 ug was reverse transcribed with random hexamers. TCRdb re-called the immunoSEQ multiplex PCR reads through MiXCR, storing one row per CDR3 protein. The sample carries around 130,000 distinct CDR3 sequences, approximately 95% recorded once. The sample comprised CD4+ T cells from PBMCs. These receptors all stem from a human donor with multiple sclerosis.

This sequence joins TRBV20-1 and TRBJ1-2, with D perhaps matching TRBD1 (6 bases). The CDR3 length is 14 residues. CDR1 DFQATT and CDR2 SNEGSKA come from the germline V gene (reference sequence). Trimming left V 6 bases short and J 4 bases short, with 18 bases between. This chain's CDR3 is CSANFQGFSYGYTF. The DNA of the CDR3 is TGCAGTGCAAACTTTCAGGGGTTCAGCTATGGCTACACCTTC.

The chain carries TRBV20-1 and TRBJ2-5, with a weak D call TRBD2 (6 bases). Trimming left V 1 base short and J 5 bases short, with 17 bases between. There are 15 residues in the CDR3. CDR1 and CDR2 from the germline V gene are DFQATT and SNEGSKA (reference sequence). CDR3 in amino acids: CSARVGQRRGETQYF. The CDR3 DNA follows: TGCAGTGCTAGAGTGGGTCAAAGACGGGGGGAGACCCAGTACTTC.

The V call is TRBV18, the J call TRBJ1-2; TRBD1 matches 7 bases. Germline V gene lookup returns CDR1 KGHSH and CDR2 LQKENI. This CDR3 comprises 16 residues. The V segment lost 6 bases and the J segment 4 bases; nucleotides outside the gene matches: 14. The CDR3 DNA sequence: TGTGCCAGCTCTCTAGACCACGGGACAGTGACCTATGGCTACACCTTC. Translation: CASSLDHGTVTYGYTF. The variable domain in full, completed from reference TRBV18 and TRBJ1-2, reads NAGVMQNPRHLVRRRGQEARLRCSPMKGHSHVYWYRQLPEEGLKFMVYLQKENIIDESGMPKERFSAEFPKEGPSILRIQQVVRGDSAAYFCASSLDHGTVTYGYTFGSGTRLTVV.

This chain links TRBV30 with TRBJ2-7; no clear D gene. Germline loops: CDR1 GTSNPN, CDR2 SVGIG (reference sequence). V lost 2 bases and J 7 bases, leaving 12 bases between the germline ends. This CDR3 region has 12 residues. The chain's CDR3 is CAWSRPPREQYF. The CDR3 DNA reads TGTGCCTGGAGTCGGCCGCCCCGGGAGCAGTACTTC.